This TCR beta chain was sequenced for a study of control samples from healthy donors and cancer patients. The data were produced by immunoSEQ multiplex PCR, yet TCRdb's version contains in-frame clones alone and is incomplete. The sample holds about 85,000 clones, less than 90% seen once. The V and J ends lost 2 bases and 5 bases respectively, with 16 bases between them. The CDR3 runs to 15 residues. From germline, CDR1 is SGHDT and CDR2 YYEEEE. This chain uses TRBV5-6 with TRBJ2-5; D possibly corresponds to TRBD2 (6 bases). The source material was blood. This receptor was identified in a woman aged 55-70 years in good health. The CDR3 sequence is CASSLNGARGETQYF. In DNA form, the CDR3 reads TGTGCCAGCAGCTTAAACGGGGCCCGGGGGGAGACCCAGTACTTC.